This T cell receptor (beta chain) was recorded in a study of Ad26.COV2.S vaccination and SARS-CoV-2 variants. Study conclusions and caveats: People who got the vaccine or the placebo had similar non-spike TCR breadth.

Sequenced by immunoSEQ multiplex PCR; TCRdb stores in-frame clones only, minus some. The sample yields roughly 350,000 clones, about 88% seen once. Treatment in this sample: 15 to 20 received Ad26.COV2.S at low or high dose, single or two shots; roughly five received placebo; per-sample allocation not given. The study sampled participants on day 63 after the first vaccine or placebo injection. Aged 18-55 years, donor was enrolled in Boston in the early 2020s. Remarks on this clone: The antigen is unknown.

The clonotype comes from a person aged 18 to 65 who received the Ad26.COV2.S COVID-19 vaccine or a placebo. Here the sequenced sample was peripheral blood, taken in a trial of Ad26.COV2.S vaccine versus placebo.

CDR3 protein: CAWTALARTDTQYF. CDR3 DNA: TGTGCCTGGACGGCCCTTGCCCGCACAGATACGCAGTATTTT. The V and J genes are TRBV30 and TRBJ2-3; D remains unclear. V dropped 4 bases and J dropped 1 base, with 12 bases sitting between them. The CDR3 totals 14 residues. CDR1 and CDR2 from the germline V gene are GTSNPN and SVGIG (reference sequence).